There are a few counts of the clone carrying this TCR beta chain. These data belong to a study of PD-1 blockade in classical Hodgkin lymphoma. Each patient experienced a relapse that followed autologous stem cell transplantation, and brentuximab vedotin exposure varied. Germline V CDR1 and CDR2: MNHNS, SASEGT. V shed 6 bases, J shed 7 bases, and the junction held 8 bases outside the gene matches. This CDR3 region has 14 residues. Method: immunoSEQ multiplex PCR; TCRdb's copy keeps in-frame clones and lacks some. The table shows roughly 25,000 clones, with approximately 80% occurring only once. The sequence came from a human donor with classical Hodgkin lymphoma. The rearrangement links TRBV6-1 to TRBJ1-2; TRBD1 agrees at 10 bases. The starting material was peripheral blood mononuclear cells (PBMCs), obtained at baseline. The CDR3 sequence is CASSPRGQGSGYTF. The CDR3 DNA follows: TGTGCCAGCAGCCCCAGGGGACAGGGGAGTGGCTACACCTTC.